The rows below give T cell receptor beta chains drawn from one sample of a study of blood T cell repertoires in COVID-19. The repertoire was sequenced with immunoSEQ multiplex PCR; TCRdb's copy has only in-frame clones and lacks some. The sample holds some 190,000 clones, around 79% seen once. Material: peripheral blood. These TCRs come from a woman in her forties or fifties with acute or convalescent COVID-19. CDR3s include the opening cysteine and the closing phenylalanine or tryptophan. Fields, in order: J gene, V gene, D gene, CDR3 protein, CDR3 DNA. D genes are given only for firm matches.

J gene: TRBJ2-7; V gene: TRBV7-6; D gene: NA; CDR3 protein: CASSPHLGGLSYEQYF; CDR3 DNA: TGTGCCAGCAGCCCCCACCTCGGCGGGCTGTCCTACGAGCAGTACTTC
J gene: TRBJ1-1; V gene: TRBV5-5; D gene: NA; CDR3 protein: CASSLYGGLNTEAFF; CDR3 DNA: TGTGCCAGCAGCTTATATGGCGGCTTGAACACTGAAGCTTTCTTT
J gene: TRBJ2-7; V gene: TRBV6-6; D gene: NA; CDR3 protein: CASSSPDRAYEQYF; CDR3 DNA: TGTGCCAGCAGTTCCCCCGACAGAGCCTACGAGCAGTACTTC
J gene: TRBJ2-3; V gene: TRBV11-2; D gene: NA; CDR3 protein: CASSDRGGAGSTDTQYF; CDR3 DNA: TGTGCCAGCAGCGACCGAGGGGGAGCGGGGAGCACAGATACGCAGTATTTT
J gene: TRBJ2-7; V gene: TRBV6-6; D gene: NA; CDR3 protein: CASRYGQSEYF; CDR3 DNA: TGTGCCAGCAGATACGGACAATCGGAGTACTTC
J gene: TRBJ2-2; V gene: TRBV6-6; D gene: TRBD1; CDR3 protein: CASSFRGTGSGELFF; CDR3 DNA: TGTGCCAGCAGTTTCCGCGGGACAGGTTCCGGGGAGCTGTTTTTT
J gene: TRBJ1-2; V gene: TRBV7-2; D gene: TRBD1; CDR3 protein: CASSLFVETGERYGYTF; CDR3 DNA: TGTGCCAGCAGCTTATTCGTTGAGACAGGGGAAAGGTATGGCTACACCTTC
J gene: TRBJ2-7; V gene: TRBV19; D gene: TRBD2; CDR3 protein: CASSIVGAGIYEQYF; CDR3 DNA: TGTGCCAGTAGTATAGTAGGAGCGGGAATCTACGAGCAGTACTTC
J gene: TRBJ2-1; V gene: TRBV7-7; D gene: TRBD1; CDR3 protein: CASSFDRGGYNEQFF; CDR3 DNA: TGTGCTAGCAGCTTCGACAGGGGGGGCTACAATGAGCAGTTCTTC
J gene: TRBJ2-1; V gene: TRBV15; D gene: NA; CDR3 protein: CATAGSSYNEQFF; CDR3 DNA: TGTGCCACCGCGGGGAGCTCCTACAATGAGCAGTTCTTC
J gene: TRBJ1-3; V gene: TRBV3-1/TRBV3-2; D gene: TRBD1; CDR3 protein: CASSRSWTGAVSGNTIYF; CDR3 DNA: TGTGCCAGCAGCCGAAGCTGGACAGGGGCAGTTTCTGGAAACACCATATATTTT
J gene: TRBJ1-1; V gene: TRBV28; D gene: NA; CDR3 protein: CASRRRPGGNTEAFF; CDR3 DNA: TGTGCCAGCAGACGGAGACCCGGAGGGAACACTGAAGCTTTCTTT